What follows is one TCR beta chain and its context. Its specificity is not known. The data are from a study of shared clonotypes between healthy human individuals. Whole-study context: Aged 18 to 49, the donors were a couple of women and three men.

Findings and caveats of the study: Generation of non-shared clonotypes was less probable than generation of clonotypes shared by all four donors.

Germline lookup yields CDR1 MNHNY and CDR2 SVGAGI (reference sequence). Trimming left V 0 bases short and J 6 bases short, with 8 bases between. The CDR3 extends over 14 amino acids. For sorted subsets, about 200 ng DNA per replicate equaled some 27,000 T cell genomes. The protocol was immunoSEQ multiplex PCR, while the TCRdb copy is restricted to in-frame clones and leaves out a portion. Of around 1.9 million clones listed, around 93% are singletons. Selected positively for CCR7 and CD45RO-negative, naive CD8 cells excluded terminally differentiated effector memory CD45RA+ cells. Donors were Caucasian adults residing in Nashville, Tennessee, USA.

The origin of this receptor is a young man in good health. Some clones in this sample may be carry-over from other donors' samples. Source material: naive CD8+ T cells from PBMCs. The chain combines TRBV6-6 with TRBJ2-2, with D tentatively TRBD2 (6 bases). CDR3 residues: CASSYSGGPGELFF. The DNA for the CDR3 is TGTGCCAGCAGTTACTCGGGAGGACCCGGGGAGCTGTTTTTT.